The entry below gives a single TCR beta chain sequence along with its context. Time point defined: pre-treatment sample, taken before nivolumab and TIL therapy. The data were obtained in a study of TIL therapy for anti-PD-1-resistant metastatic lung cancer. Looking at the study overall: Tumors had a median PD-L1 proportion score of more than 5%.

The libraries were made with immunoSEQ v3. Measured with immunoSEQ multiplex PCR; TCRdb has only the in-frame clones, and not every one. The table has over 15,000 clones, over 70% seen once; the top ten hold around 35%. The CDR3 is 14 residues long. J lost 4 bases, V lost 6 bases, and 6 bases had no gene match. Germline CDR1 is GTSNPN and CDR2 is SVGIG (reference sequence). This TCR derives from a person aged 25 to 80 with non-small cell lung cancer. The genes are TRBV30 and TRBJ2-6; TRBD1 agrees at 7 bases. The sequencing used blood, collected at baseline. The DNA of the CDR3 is TGTGCCTGCACAGGGGAGACGGGGGCCAACGTCCTGACTTTC. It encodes CACTGETGANVLTF.